One TCR beta chain is described in this entry. No cognate antigen has been identified for it. No much larger clone exists at a distance of one base, and base qualities are not known. Trimming takes 5 bases from V and 7 bases from J, and the germline ends sit 15 bases apart. CDR3 length: 13 amino acids, cysteine to phenylalanine. Of all the DNA, just the CDR3 is kept, 39 bases in frame from base 1. Taken from the germline V gene, the CDR1 and CDR2 loops are KGHSH and LQKENI. Receptor libraries were prepared by the immunoSEQ multiplex PCR assay. In the original analysis: To diagnose cytomegalovirus status from the catalog of TCR beta chain sequences, a statistical classification framework was built. TCRdb took this table from immuneACCESS and kept in-frame rearrangements with V and J called. Such tables lack part of the clones; where checked against another copy, unresolved V genes explain under half of the gap, and the rest is unexplained. V, J and clone size are those of that table, while D and trimming were read from the DNA. The sample yields over 250,000 clones; approximately 83% were counted once. 1% of the sample rests with the top ten.

The data were obtained in a study of cytomegalovirus exposure and HLA in healthy donors (dated by TCRdb to about 2017). Turning to the overall study: A later analysis indicated that the 120 validation repertoires were generated on the platform also employed for the 650 to 850 repertoires of the first cohort. The study aimed to test whether signatures of past pathogen exposure could be identified by cataloging public T cell receptors. In addition to the first cohort of about 650 subjects, a separate validation cohort of approximately 130 different subjects was used. To predict cytomegalovirus infection status, the study brought together high-throughput TCR immunosequencing, statistical association of individual TCRs with disease status, and machine learning. General conclusions and limits of the study: Cytomegalovirus status was reported to be diagnosed by the classifier with high specificity and sensitivity in both the original and validation cohorts. A few of the identified cytomegalovirus-associated TCR beta chains were confirmed in vitro to be specific for cytomegalovirus antigens. Of the cluster scores, 90% to 95% were above 0 in a later analysis, which found that TCRs clustered in the first cohort also tended to co-occur in the approximately 120 validation repertoires. The authors suggested that the approach could potentially be generalized to other disease states and immunological phenotypes. The validation cohort had no HLA typing available for a later analysis, so co-occurrence within that cohort was assessed over all 110 or so repertoires. The study gave a list of 150 to 200 TCR beta chains associated with cytomegalovirus. Most TCR sequences were observed very rarely across donors, whereas some public TCRs were present in many individuals.

Separate from the approximately 690-subject first cohort, the validation cohort of roughly 120 subjects was the group to which the donors belonged. The chain was built from TRBV18 and TRBJ2-7, and perhaps TRBD1 as D gene, on 6 matching bases. This sequence was found in a woman in her late teens or twenties in good health and CMV-seronegative. Sequences were obtained from PBMCs. The DNA sequence is as follows: TGTGCCAGCTCAGGAGGACAGCAGCGGGAGCAGTACTTC. It specifies CASSGGQQREQYF.